This record covers a single T cell receptor (beta chain). Its target is not known. The data were taken from a study of CD8 T cells in Susac syndrome. Study information: There were Susac syndrome patients who were therapy-naive at blood draw, others on corticosteroids, and others on intravenous immunoglobulin alone. The study, taken as a whole, reports: The authors found no clonal expansion in Susac syndrome CD4+ T cell repertoires.

Roughly 0.45 to 1 ug RNA was reverse transcribed with random hexamers. By means of immunoSEQ multiplex PCR, TCR beta CDR3 spanning 54 Vbeta and 13 Jbeta underwent amplification. TCRdb re-analysed the immunoSEQ multiplex PCR reads in MiXCR, keeping a single row per CDR3 protein. The repertoire holds 95,000 to 150,000 distinct CDR3 sequences, with nearly 96% as singletons. The sequence came from a human donor with Susac syndrome. Sequencing was done on a sample of CD4+ T cells from PBMCs.

Here the CDR3 reads CASSLFWDYEQYF. Written as DNA, the CDR3 is TGTGCCAGCAGTTTATTCTGGGACTACGAGCAGTACTTC. The chain recombines TRBV27 with TRBJ2-7; the D is unclear. This CDR3 region has 13 residues. Trimming cost V 1 base and J 3 bases, with 7 bases left between them. The V gene's germline CDR1 is MNHEY and CDR2 SMNVEV (reference sequence).